This T cell receptor (beta chain) appears in the sequencing data of a study of beta chain features in type 1 diabetes. The CDR3 contains 13 residues. With 5 bases clipped from V and 7 bases from J, the junction kept 6 bases outside the gene matches. Germline CDR1 reads LNHDA; CDR2 reads SQIVND (reference sequence). cDNA synthesis used the whole RNA isolate, giving expressed TCRB sequences. Some clones are missing from TCRdb's copy, which holds only in-frame ones; the method was immunoSEQ multiplex PCR. The sample lists fewer than 350,000 clones; 7.5% to 9.5% were seen once. This TCR was recovered from a young woman in good health. Material for sequencing was central memory CD4+ T cells from blood. The V gene is TRBV19, the J gene TRBJ1-2; 8 nucleotides match TRBD1. CDR3 nucleotide sequence: TGTGCCAGTAGTCTGGACAGGGCTGGTGGCTACACCTTC. Its protein is CASSLDRAGGYTF.